The T cell receptor (beta chain) under discussion was sequenced for a study of T cells in localized non-small cell lung cancer. Study results and caveats: The tumor had only one region sequenced, so heterogeneity remains possible. Among the tissues sampled, uninvolved adjacent lung had the highest T cell clonality, above tumor. A median about 50 of the top 100 tumor clones appeared in adjacent lung. Prolonged overall survival went with higher T cell density in the blood.

This clone was seen repeatedly, ten times or more. As yet, its antigen is unknown. TCRdb keeps only in-frame clones here, not all; method: immunoSEQ multiplex PCR. The sample lists roughly 4,300 clones, 25% occurring once. The TCR originated in a male donor at least 60 years old with stage I lung adenocarcinoma. Sequencing was performed on lung tumor tissue, taken before any cancer treatment.

The CDR3 DNA reads as TGTGCCAGCAGCTCCGGGACTAGCGGGAGGGGCGGGGAGCTGTTTTTT. It encodes CASSSGTSGRGGELFF. The chain joins TRBV11-3 to TRBJ2-2; 16 bases fit TRBD2. CDR3 length: 16 residues. Trimming took 4 bases from V and 7 from J; bases not matched to a gene: 3. Germline V gene lookup returns CDR1 SGHNT and CDR2 YENEEA.